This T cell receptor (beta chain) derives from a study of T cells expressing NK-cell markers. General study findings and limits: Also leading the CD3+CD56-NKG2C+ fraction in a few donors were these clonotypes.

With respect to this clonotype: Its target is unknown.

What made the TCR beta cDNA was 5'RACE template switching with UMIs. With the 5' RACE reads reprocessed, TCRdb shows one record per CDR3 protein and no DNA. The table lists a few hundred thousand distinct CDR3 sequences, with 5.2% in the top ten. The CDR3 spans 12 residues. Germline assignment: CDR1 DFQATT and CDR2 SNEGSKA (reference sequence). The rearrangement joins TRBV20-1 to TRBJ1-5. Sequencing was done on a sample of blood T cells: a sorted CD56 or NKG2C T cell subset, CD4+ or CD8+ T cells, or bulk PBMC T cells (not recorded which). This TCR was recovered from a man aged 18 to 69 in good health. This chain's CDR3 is CSATFRPAAQHF.